The 11 T cell receptor beta chains below come from one sample, sequenced in a study of blood T cell repertoires in COVID-19. TCRdb's copy holds only in-frame clones and misses some; the assay was immunoSEQ multiplex PCR. The data contain just over 250,000 clones, approximately 79% of them singletons. The sample was PBMCs or T cells enriched from blood (not recorded which). All receptors derive from a man younger than 40 with acute COVID-19.

V is TRBV3-1 (or the pseudogene TRBV3-2) and J is TRBJ2-5; D unresolved. Germline CDR1 and CDR2: LGHDT and YNNKEL (reference sequence). This CDR3 contains 13 residues. V dropped 0 bases and J dropped 5 bases, with 7 bases sitting between them. CDR3 sequence reads: CASSQDRIETQYF. The CDR3 nucleotides are TGTGCCAGCAGCCAAGACAGAATCGAGACCCAGTACTTC.

This chain links TRBV7-9 with TRBJ1-6; possibly TRBD1 for D (5 bases). Germline V CDR1 and CDR2: SEHNR, FQNEAQ (reference sequence). This CDR3 contains 13 residues. Trimming cost V 4 bases and J 10 bases, with 11 bases left between them. The CDR3 sequence is CASSSQGTSPLHF. CDR3 DNA: TGTGCCAGCAGCTCGCAGGGTACCTCACCCCTCCACTTT.

The genes are TRBV28 and TRBJ2-5; 8 nucleotides align to TRBD1. The CDR3 runs 15 residues. The J segment lost 5 bases and the V segment lost 5 bases, leaving 10 bases of the junction unmatched. Germline V CDR1 and CDR2: MDHEN, SYDVKM. CDR3 bases: TGTGCCAGCAGTAACGGACAGGGCGGTGGGGAGACCCAGTACTTC. Amino acid sequence: CASSNGQGGGETQYF.

V and J are TRBV19 and TRBJ1-4; D ambiguous. V was pared by 7 bases and J by 0 bases, with 9 bases between. This CDR3 has 14 residues. Germline lookup yields CDR1 LNHDA and CDR2 SQIVND (reference sequence). CDR3 loop: CASISGATNEKLFF. CDR3 coding DNA: TGTGCCAGTATATCCGGTGCAACTAATGAAAAACTGTTTTTT.

V gene TRBV6-5 combines with J gene TRBJ2-7; D not resolved. With 7 bases removed from V and 0 bases from J, the gap between germline ends came to 10 bases. This CDR3 is built from 13 residues. The V gene's germline CDR1 is MNHEY and CDR2 SVGAGI. CDR3 loop: CASTAGFSYEQYV. In nucleotides, the CDR3 is TGTGCCAGCACTGCAGGATTCTCCTACGAGCAGTACGTC.

This clone was counted a few times. The V call is TRBV12-3 or TRBV12-4, the J call TRBJ1-1; D gene ambiguous. V was shortened by 4 bases and J by 5 bases, with 11 bases between the two germline ends. The CDR3 is 13 amino acids. The DNA for the CDR3 is TGTGCCAGCAGTTCCCGTCCGGGGACTGAAGCTTTCTTT. It yields the protein CASSSRPGTEAFF.

The count of this clone is one. The rearrangement links TRBV4-1 to TRBJ1-1; D gene ambiguous. The CDR3 covers 18 residues. Germline V gives CDR1 MGHRA, CDR2 YSYEKL. V dropped 4 bases and J dropped 0 bases, with 21 bases sitting between them. In DNA form, the CDR3 reads TGCGCCAGCAGCCCCTCTCATTGGCAGCGCAACATGAACACTGAAGCTTTCTTT. Its translation: CASSPSHWQRNMNTEAFF.

This chain uses TRBV7-9 with TRBJ1-2; tentatively, D is TRBD1 (5 bases). The CDR3 extends over 12 amino acids. Germline CDR1 is SEHNR and CDR2 is FQNEAQ (reference sequence). V shed 4 bases and J shed 7 bases, with 10 bases lying between them. Here the CDR3 reads CASSSGVTGYTF. CDR3 nucleotides: TGTGCCAGCAGCTCGGGGGTGACTGGCTACACCTTC.

The J gene is TRBJ1-6, the V gene TRBV30; 10 bases agree with TRBD1. Germline CDR1 reads GTSNPN; CDR2 reads SVGIG (reference sequence). V shed 3 bases and J 10 bases; nucleotides not matched to a gene: 6. The CDR3 is made up of 14 amino acids. The CDR3 spells CAWSRDRGFSPLHF. DNA of the CDR3: TGTGCCTGGAGCCGGGACAGGGGTTTCTCACCCCTCCACTTT.

This clone was seen once. The chain carries TRBV28 and TRBJ1-6, with a possible D match to TRBD1 (5 bases). The V gene lost 1 base and the J gene lost 7 bases, with 8 bases spanning the gap. Germline V lookup: CDR1 MDHEN, CDR2 SYDVKM. The length of the CDR3 is 14 residues. As DNA, the CDR3 is TGTGCCAGCAGTTTATTGCAGGGAAATTCACCCCTCCACTTT. Translation gives CASSLLQGNSPLHF.

The chain recombines TRBV15 with TRBJ2-2; a possible D gene is TRBD1 (6 bases). Germline lookup yields CDR1 LNHNV and CDR2 YYDKDF (reference sequence). Deletions cut 0 bases from V and 1 base from J, with 15 bases between. The CDR3 length is 18 residues. CDR3 in DNA: TGTGCCACCAGCAGAGATGTACAGGGATTCGAGAACACCGGGGAGCTGTTTTTT. This translates into CATSRDVQGFENTGELFF.